The 32 T cell receptor beta chains given below trace back to one sample, sequenced in a study of T cell clones after liver transplantation (dated by TCRdb to about 2019). To prepare the library, the immunoSEQ multiplex PCR assay was applied. TCRdb limited this immuneACCESS table to in-frame rearrangements with V and J called. A share of clones is missing; checked studies link under half to unresolved V genes, and the rest is unexplained. The sample contains around 21,000 clones, approximately 93% of them found a single time. The ten largest make up more than 20% of the sample. Sequenced material: CD8+ T cells from blood, taken roughly 25 months after liver transplant. These receptors came from a human patient who received a liver transplant. After a transplant, some T cells may be the graft donor's own cells.

The V and J genes are TRBV7-9 and TRBJ1-4; possible D gene TRBD1, 6 bases. Trimming shortened V by 5 bases and J by 1 base, and 17 bases separated the two germline ends. The CDR3 totals 17 residues. Germline V CDR1 and CDR2: SEHNR, FQNEAQ (reference sequence). The CDR3 protein is CASSRTGWGRTNEKLFF. The CDR3 region has the DNA TGTGCCAGCAGCAGAACAGGGTGGGGTAGAACTAATGAAAAACTGTTTTTT.

The rearrangement links TRBV11-2 to TRBJ2-7; 9 positions agree with TRBD1. The CDR3 spans 16 residues. J gave up 3 bases and V 1 base, and 7 bases lay outside the gene matches. Germline V CDR1 and CDR2: SGHAT, FQNNGV. The CDR3 sequence is CASSLGGGTGIYEQYF. CDR3 DNA: TGTGCCAGCAGCTTAGGGGGCGGGACAGGGATCTACGAGCAGTACTTC.

The chain is built from TRBV6-5 and TRBJ2-7; TRBD2 matches at 12 bases. V shed 0 bases and J 5 bases; nucleotides not matched to a gene: 5. Germline V gene data show CDR1 as MNHEY and CDR2 as SVGAGI. The CDR3 sequence is 16 residues long. Here the CDR3 reads CASSYSFLAGGNEQYF. Written as DNA, the CDR3 is TGTGCCAGCAGTTACTCGTTCCTAGCGGGAGGGAACGAGCAGTACTTC.

This CDR3 is CASSFGLAGGNTGELFF. CDR3 DNA sequence: TGTGCCAGCAGCTTCGGACTAGCGGGAGGGAACACCGGGGAGCTGTTTTTT. This chain uses TRBV11-2 with TRBJ2-2; the match to TRBD2 covers 14 bases. V dropped 3 bases and J dropped 1; count of bases not matched to a gene: 1. The V gene's germline CDR1 is SGHAT and CDR2 FQNNGV. This CDR3 has 17 residues.

J is TRBJ2-2 and V is TRBV7-9; 13 bases are a match to TRBD2. Germline values: CDR1 SEHNR, CDR2 FQNEAQ (reference sequence). V shed 5 bases and J 6 bases; nucleotides not matched to a gene: 6. This CDR3 has 16 residues. CDR3 sequence (DNA): TGTGCCAGCAGCGCCGGACTAGCGGGAGTAGCCGGGGAGCTGTTTTTT. This gives the protein CASSAGLAGVAGELFF.

This chain uses TRBV5-5 with TRBJ1-4; D remains unclear. This CDR3 has 13 residues. In germline, CDR1 is SGHKS, CDR2 YYEKEE (reference sequence). V was cut by 0 bases and J by 8 bases, with 8 bases left in between. In nucleotides, the CDR3 is TGTGCCAGCAGCTTGGGCAGCTCCGAAAAACTGTTTTTT. Protein sequence: CASSLGSSEKLFF.

This sequence joins TRBV5-1 and TRBJ2-1, with TRBD2 identical over 7 bases. Germline values: CDR1 SGHRS, CDR2 YFSETQ. With 1 base clipped from V and 3 bases from J, the junction kept 4 bases outside the gene matches. The CDR3 extends over 15 amino acids. CDR3 residues: CASSLKAGDYNEQFF. The CDR3 DNA reads as TGCGCCAGCAGCTTGAAGGCGGGAGACTACAATGAGCAGTTCTTC.

The V gene is TRBV13, the J gene TRBJ2-2, with D uncertain. The CDR3 is 17 amino acids. The germline CDR1 and CDR2 sequences are PRHDT and FYEKMQ (reference sequence). V was clipped by 5 bases and J by 4 bases, with 20 bases between them. The CDR3 spells CASSPTARFGGTGELFF. The CDR3 bases are TGTGCCAGCAGCCCCACCGCCAGGTTCGGTGGCACCGGGGAGCTGTTTTTT.

The chain uses TRBV2 and TRBJ2-4, with 7 bases fitting TRBD2. The CDR3 runs 17 residues. CDR1 is SNHLY, CDR2 FYNNEI, per germline. The V and J ends lost 6 bases and 2 bases, in that order; junction bases with no gene match: 13. The CDR3 DNA sequence: TGTGCCAGCAGCGACCGTGGGAGGGCCCTAACCAAAAACATTCAGTACTTC. Translation: CASSDRGRALTKNIQYF.

This rearrangement joins TRBV27 to TRBJ2-5; perhaps TRBD2 as D (6 bases). V gave up 2 bases and J gave up 1 base, with 11 bases separating them. The CDR3 is 15 residues long. CDR1 and CDR2 from the germline V gene are MNHEY and SMNVEV (reference sequence). The CDR3 protein is CASSLAWRGQETQYF. DNA for the CDR3: TGTGCCAGCAGTTTAGCTTGGCGGGGCCAAGAGACCCAGTACTTC.

This clone was counted between two and nine times. The J gene is TRBJ2-3, the V gene TRBV28; TRBD2 is a possible D gene (6 bases). This CDR3 comprises 14 residues. V lost 3 bases, J lost 1 base, and 8 bases lay in between. Germline lookup yields CDR1 MDHEN and CDR2 SYDVKM. The chain's CDR3 is CASSFVAGTDTQYF. The CDR3 DNA reads TGTGCCAGCAGTTTTGTAGCGGGCACAGATACGCAGTATTTT. Using reference TRBV28 and TRBJ2-3 for the parts outside the CDR3, the full variable domain is DVKVTQSSRYLVKRTGEKVFLECVQDMDHENMFWYRQDPGLGLRLIYFSYDVKMKEKGDIPEGYSVSREKKERFSLILESASTNQTSMYLCASSFVAGTDTQYFGPGTRLTVL.

The chain couples TRBV10-3 to TRBJ1-1, with a possible D match to TRBD1 (5 bases). The germline V gene has CDR1 ENHRY and CDR2 SYGVKD. This CDR3 is 14 amino acids long. V lost 7 bases and J 4 bases, leaving 16 bases between the germline ends. The CDR3 nucleotides are TGTGCCATCAACCCTTCAGGGATAGGCACTGAAGCTTTCTTT. Translated: CAINPSGIGTEAFF.

V and J are TRBV4-3 and TRBJ2-7, with D perhaps matching TRBD2 (6 bases). CDR3 size: 15 residues. Germline loops: CDR1 LGHNA, CDR2 YSLEER. V gave up 1 base and J gave up 2 bases, with 12 bases separating them. CDR3 bases: TGCGCCAGCAGCCAAGGGAGCGGAGGGACCTACGAGCAGTACTTC. Residues: CASSQGSGGTYEQYF.

The rearrangement uses TRBV10-3 and TRBJ1-5, with a possible D match to TRBD1 (5 bases). Germline V gene sequence: CDR1 ENHRY, CDR2 SYGVKD. Trimming took off 8 bases at V and 3 bases at J, with 14 bases between the two ends. The length of the CDR3 is 14 residues. CDR3 coding DNA: TGTGCCATCGGTGGGGGGGGAAACAATCAGCCCCAGCATTTT. Protein sequence: CAIGGGGNNQPQHF.

J is TRBJ2-2 and V is TRBV29-1; TRBD1 agrees at 10 bases. Trimming took 7 bases from V and 7 from J; bases not matched to a gene: 6. Germline CDR1 and CDR2: SQVTM and ANQGSEA. CDR3 length: 13 amino acids. The CDR3 loop is CSGETGGIGELFF. CDR3 DNA: TGCAGCGGCGAGACAGGGGGCATCGGGGAGCTGTTTTTT.

The genes are TRBV28 and TRBJ2-7; possible D gene TRBD1, 6 bases. This CDR3 contains 14 residues. CDR1 MDHEN and CDR2 SYDVKM come from the germline V gene. V lost 3 bases to trimming and J lost 3 bases, with 12 bases between them. The CDR3 sequence is CASSFEAGDYEQYF. CDR3 in DNA: TGTGCCAGCAGTTTTGAGGCAGGGGACTACGAGCAGTACTTC.

V gene TRBV7-3 combines with J gene TRBJ2-7; 11 bases fit TRBD1. Germline-derived CDR1 and CDR2 are SGHTA and FQGTGA. Trimming took 3 bases from V and 3 from J; bases not matched to a gene: 1. This CDR3 spans 14 amino acids. The CDR3 sequence is CASSLGQGDYEQYF. CDR3 sequence (DNA): TGTGCCAGCAGCTTGGGACAGGGGGACTACGAGCAGTACTTC.

The chain carries TRBV6-5 and TRBJ1-1; tentative D call: TRBD1 (6 bases). Deletions cut 6 bases from V and 4 bases from J, with 12 bases between. The length of the CDR3 is 13 residues. Germline-derived CDR1 and CDR2 are MNHEY and SVGAGI. The CDR3 reads CASRIQGSTEAFF. CDR3 nucleotide sequence: TGTGCCAGCAGGATCCAGGGGTCCACTGAAGCTTTCTTT.

The chain uses TRBV5-6 and TRBJ2-7; 7 bases fit TRBD1. This CDR3 region has 14 residues. V lost 4 bases and J lost 5; bases outside the gene matches: 9. The germline V gene encodes CDR1 SGHDT and CDR2 YYEEEE. The CDR3 DNA reads TGTGCCAGCAGCACCTACAGGGGCGCTAACGAGCAGTACTTC. Protein product: CASSTYRGANEQYF.

The rearrangement joins TRBV5-6 to TRBJ1-2; D remains ambiguous. The germline V and J ends were trimmed by 1 base and 5 bases, with 3 bases remaining between them. The germline CDR1 and CDR2 sequences are SGHDT and YYEEEE. The CDR3 is 11 amino acids. The CDR3: CASSLRYGYTF. The CDR3 DNA reads TGTGCCAGCAGCTTGAGATATGGCTACACCTTC. The full variable domain, rest sourced from reference TRBV5-6 and TRBJ1-2, is DAGVTQSPTHLIKTRGQQVTLRCSPKSGHDTVSWYQQALGQGPQFIFQYYEEEERQRGNFPDRFSGHQFPNYSSELNVNALLLGDSALYLCASSLRYGYTFGSGTRLTVV.

V is TRBV2 and J is TRBJ2-7, with 11 bases fitting TRBD2. This CDR3 has 20 residues. Trimming cost V 0 bases and J 3 bases; bases outside gene matches: 16. Germline loops: CDR1 SNHLY, CDR2 FYNNEI. CDR3 nucleotides: TGTGCCAGCAGTGAAGCGCGTTGGGGATTGGGGACTAGCGGAGGCTACGAGCAGTACTTC. Translated, it gives CASSEARWGLGTSGGYEQYF.

The chain couples TRBV28 to TRBJ2-5, with 8 bases that match TRBD2. The J call may be faulty, since TRBJ2-7 better matches the DNA end. CDR1 is MDHEN, CDR2 SYDVKM, per germline. The CDR3 covers 13 residues. CDR3 coding DNA: TGTGCCAGCAGTCCTGGGACTAGCTACGAGCAGTACTTC. It encodes CASSPGTSYEQYF.

V and J are TRBV9 and TRBJ2-3; D is possibly TRBD1 or TRBD2 (5 bases each). This CDR3 comprises 15 residues. Germline V gene data show CDR1 as SGDLS and CDR2 as YYNGEE. Trimming removed 0 bases from V and 3 bases from J, with 11 bases in between. The CDR3 region has the DNA TGTGCCAGCAGCGTAGTTGGGGGAAGAACAGATACGCAGTATTTT. Translation: CASSVVGGRTDTQYF. The whole variable domain, filled in from reference TRBV9 and TRBJ2-3, reads DSGVTQTPKHLITATGQRVTLRCSPRSGDLSVYWYQQSLDQGLQFLIQYYNGEERAKGNILERFSAQQFPDLHSELNLSSLELGDSALYFCASSVVGGRTDTQYFGPGTRLTVL.

This chain connects TRBV18 to TRBJ2-3, with D unresolved. V gave up 1 base and J gave up 3 bases, with 2 bases separating them. The CDR3 loop spans 12 amino acids. Germline V CDR1 and CDR2: KGHSH, LQKENI. The CDR3 sequence is CASSPRTDTQYF. The CDR3 DNA follows: TGTGCCAGCTCACCACGGACAGATACGCAGTATTTT.

The V and J genes are TRBV10-3 and TRBJ2-1, with D tentatively TRBD1 or TRBD2 (5 bases each). The V end lost 0 bases, the J end lost 0 bases, and 9 bases lay between the germline ends. The CDR3 sequence is 16 residues long. Germline CDR1 reads ENHRY; CDR2 reads SYGVKD. The CDR3 nucleotides are TGTGCCATCAGTGAGTCAGAGGGGAGCTCCTACAATGAGCAGTTCTTC. Translating it yields CAISESEGSSYNEQFF.

This clone was seen a single time. The chain employs TRBV7-9 and TRBJ2-4; 12 nucleotides agree with TRBD2. V dropped 2 bases and J dropped 8; count of bases not matched to a gene: 10. The CDR3 length is 17 residues. From germline, CDR1 is SEHNR and CDR2 FQNEAQ (reference sequence). In nucleotides, the CDR3 is TGTGCCAGCAGCTTATGGGGGTGGACTAGCGGGACCCACATTCAGTACTTC. It is translated as CASSLWGWTSGTHIQYF.

The chain is built from TRBV6-6 and TRBJ2-5; D call uncertain. Deletions cut 7 bases from V and 0 bases from J, with 3 bases between. The germline CDR1 and CDR2 sequences are MNHNY and SVGAGI (reference sequence). This CDR3 comprises 11 residues. The CDR3 sequence: CASIHQETQYF. The CDR3 bases are TGTGCCAGCATCCACCAAGAGACCCAGTACTTC.

The chain carries TRBV9 and TRBJ2-7; 8 bases are a match to TRBD2. Trimming cost V 3 bases and J 6 bases; bases outside gene matches: 8. The CDR3 is 14 residues long. From germline, CDR1 is SGDLS and CDR2 YYNGEE. The CDR3 DNA reads as TGTGCCAGCAGCGCCGGTGGACTAGCCAGCGAGCAGTACTTC. Its translation: CASSAGGLASEQYF. Drawing the rest from reference TRBV9 and TRBJ2-7, the complete variable domain is DSGVTQTPKHLITATGQRVTLRCSPRSGDLSVYWYQQSLDQGLQFLIQYYNGEERAKGNILERFSAQQFPDLHSELNLSSLELGDSALYFCASSAGGLASEQYFGPGTRLTVT.

The chain employs TRBV11-2 and TRBJ2-5, with D unresolved. The CDR3 sequence is 12 residues long. Trimming removed 0 bases at V and 4 bases at J, with 3 bases between. The germline gives CDR1 SGHAT, CDR2 FQNNGV. CDR3 sequence: CASSLEGETQYF. CDR3 DNA sequence: TGTGCCAGCAGCTTAGAGGGAGAGACCCAGTACTTC.

This chain connects TRBV11-3 to TRBJ2-1, with D maybe TRBD1 (6 bases). The CDR3 consists of 13 residues. Trimming removed 7 bases at V and 5 bases at J, with 12 bases between. The germline CDR1 and CDR2 sequences are SGHNT and YENEEA. In DNA, the CDR3 is TGTGCCAGCAAGGGGGAGCGAAACAATGAGCAGTTCTTC. Protein: CASKGERNNEQFF.

The rearrangement joins TRBV7-2 to TRBJ2-1; D might be TRBD1 or TRBD2, each matching 5 bases. This CDR3 region has 14 residues. V was clipped by 1 base and J by 6 bases, with 10 bases between them. Germline lookup yields CDR1 SGHTA and CDR2 FQGNSA. As DNA, the CDR3 is TGTGCCAGCAGCTTAGTCGGGACGGCCAATGAGCAGTTCTTC. Translation: CASSLVGTANEQFF.

The chain carries TRBV7-6 and TRBJ2-3; 9 bases line up with TRBD2. This CDR3 region has 19 residues. Trimming took 2 bases from V and 5 from J; bases not matched to a gene: 17. Germline-derived CDR1 and CDR2 are SGHVS and FNYEAQ. Written as DNA, the CDR3 is TGTGCCAGCAGCTTAACGCCTCCGCTAGGAGTAGCGGGAGAAGATACGCAGTATTTT. Its protein product is CASSLTPPLGVAGEDTQYF.